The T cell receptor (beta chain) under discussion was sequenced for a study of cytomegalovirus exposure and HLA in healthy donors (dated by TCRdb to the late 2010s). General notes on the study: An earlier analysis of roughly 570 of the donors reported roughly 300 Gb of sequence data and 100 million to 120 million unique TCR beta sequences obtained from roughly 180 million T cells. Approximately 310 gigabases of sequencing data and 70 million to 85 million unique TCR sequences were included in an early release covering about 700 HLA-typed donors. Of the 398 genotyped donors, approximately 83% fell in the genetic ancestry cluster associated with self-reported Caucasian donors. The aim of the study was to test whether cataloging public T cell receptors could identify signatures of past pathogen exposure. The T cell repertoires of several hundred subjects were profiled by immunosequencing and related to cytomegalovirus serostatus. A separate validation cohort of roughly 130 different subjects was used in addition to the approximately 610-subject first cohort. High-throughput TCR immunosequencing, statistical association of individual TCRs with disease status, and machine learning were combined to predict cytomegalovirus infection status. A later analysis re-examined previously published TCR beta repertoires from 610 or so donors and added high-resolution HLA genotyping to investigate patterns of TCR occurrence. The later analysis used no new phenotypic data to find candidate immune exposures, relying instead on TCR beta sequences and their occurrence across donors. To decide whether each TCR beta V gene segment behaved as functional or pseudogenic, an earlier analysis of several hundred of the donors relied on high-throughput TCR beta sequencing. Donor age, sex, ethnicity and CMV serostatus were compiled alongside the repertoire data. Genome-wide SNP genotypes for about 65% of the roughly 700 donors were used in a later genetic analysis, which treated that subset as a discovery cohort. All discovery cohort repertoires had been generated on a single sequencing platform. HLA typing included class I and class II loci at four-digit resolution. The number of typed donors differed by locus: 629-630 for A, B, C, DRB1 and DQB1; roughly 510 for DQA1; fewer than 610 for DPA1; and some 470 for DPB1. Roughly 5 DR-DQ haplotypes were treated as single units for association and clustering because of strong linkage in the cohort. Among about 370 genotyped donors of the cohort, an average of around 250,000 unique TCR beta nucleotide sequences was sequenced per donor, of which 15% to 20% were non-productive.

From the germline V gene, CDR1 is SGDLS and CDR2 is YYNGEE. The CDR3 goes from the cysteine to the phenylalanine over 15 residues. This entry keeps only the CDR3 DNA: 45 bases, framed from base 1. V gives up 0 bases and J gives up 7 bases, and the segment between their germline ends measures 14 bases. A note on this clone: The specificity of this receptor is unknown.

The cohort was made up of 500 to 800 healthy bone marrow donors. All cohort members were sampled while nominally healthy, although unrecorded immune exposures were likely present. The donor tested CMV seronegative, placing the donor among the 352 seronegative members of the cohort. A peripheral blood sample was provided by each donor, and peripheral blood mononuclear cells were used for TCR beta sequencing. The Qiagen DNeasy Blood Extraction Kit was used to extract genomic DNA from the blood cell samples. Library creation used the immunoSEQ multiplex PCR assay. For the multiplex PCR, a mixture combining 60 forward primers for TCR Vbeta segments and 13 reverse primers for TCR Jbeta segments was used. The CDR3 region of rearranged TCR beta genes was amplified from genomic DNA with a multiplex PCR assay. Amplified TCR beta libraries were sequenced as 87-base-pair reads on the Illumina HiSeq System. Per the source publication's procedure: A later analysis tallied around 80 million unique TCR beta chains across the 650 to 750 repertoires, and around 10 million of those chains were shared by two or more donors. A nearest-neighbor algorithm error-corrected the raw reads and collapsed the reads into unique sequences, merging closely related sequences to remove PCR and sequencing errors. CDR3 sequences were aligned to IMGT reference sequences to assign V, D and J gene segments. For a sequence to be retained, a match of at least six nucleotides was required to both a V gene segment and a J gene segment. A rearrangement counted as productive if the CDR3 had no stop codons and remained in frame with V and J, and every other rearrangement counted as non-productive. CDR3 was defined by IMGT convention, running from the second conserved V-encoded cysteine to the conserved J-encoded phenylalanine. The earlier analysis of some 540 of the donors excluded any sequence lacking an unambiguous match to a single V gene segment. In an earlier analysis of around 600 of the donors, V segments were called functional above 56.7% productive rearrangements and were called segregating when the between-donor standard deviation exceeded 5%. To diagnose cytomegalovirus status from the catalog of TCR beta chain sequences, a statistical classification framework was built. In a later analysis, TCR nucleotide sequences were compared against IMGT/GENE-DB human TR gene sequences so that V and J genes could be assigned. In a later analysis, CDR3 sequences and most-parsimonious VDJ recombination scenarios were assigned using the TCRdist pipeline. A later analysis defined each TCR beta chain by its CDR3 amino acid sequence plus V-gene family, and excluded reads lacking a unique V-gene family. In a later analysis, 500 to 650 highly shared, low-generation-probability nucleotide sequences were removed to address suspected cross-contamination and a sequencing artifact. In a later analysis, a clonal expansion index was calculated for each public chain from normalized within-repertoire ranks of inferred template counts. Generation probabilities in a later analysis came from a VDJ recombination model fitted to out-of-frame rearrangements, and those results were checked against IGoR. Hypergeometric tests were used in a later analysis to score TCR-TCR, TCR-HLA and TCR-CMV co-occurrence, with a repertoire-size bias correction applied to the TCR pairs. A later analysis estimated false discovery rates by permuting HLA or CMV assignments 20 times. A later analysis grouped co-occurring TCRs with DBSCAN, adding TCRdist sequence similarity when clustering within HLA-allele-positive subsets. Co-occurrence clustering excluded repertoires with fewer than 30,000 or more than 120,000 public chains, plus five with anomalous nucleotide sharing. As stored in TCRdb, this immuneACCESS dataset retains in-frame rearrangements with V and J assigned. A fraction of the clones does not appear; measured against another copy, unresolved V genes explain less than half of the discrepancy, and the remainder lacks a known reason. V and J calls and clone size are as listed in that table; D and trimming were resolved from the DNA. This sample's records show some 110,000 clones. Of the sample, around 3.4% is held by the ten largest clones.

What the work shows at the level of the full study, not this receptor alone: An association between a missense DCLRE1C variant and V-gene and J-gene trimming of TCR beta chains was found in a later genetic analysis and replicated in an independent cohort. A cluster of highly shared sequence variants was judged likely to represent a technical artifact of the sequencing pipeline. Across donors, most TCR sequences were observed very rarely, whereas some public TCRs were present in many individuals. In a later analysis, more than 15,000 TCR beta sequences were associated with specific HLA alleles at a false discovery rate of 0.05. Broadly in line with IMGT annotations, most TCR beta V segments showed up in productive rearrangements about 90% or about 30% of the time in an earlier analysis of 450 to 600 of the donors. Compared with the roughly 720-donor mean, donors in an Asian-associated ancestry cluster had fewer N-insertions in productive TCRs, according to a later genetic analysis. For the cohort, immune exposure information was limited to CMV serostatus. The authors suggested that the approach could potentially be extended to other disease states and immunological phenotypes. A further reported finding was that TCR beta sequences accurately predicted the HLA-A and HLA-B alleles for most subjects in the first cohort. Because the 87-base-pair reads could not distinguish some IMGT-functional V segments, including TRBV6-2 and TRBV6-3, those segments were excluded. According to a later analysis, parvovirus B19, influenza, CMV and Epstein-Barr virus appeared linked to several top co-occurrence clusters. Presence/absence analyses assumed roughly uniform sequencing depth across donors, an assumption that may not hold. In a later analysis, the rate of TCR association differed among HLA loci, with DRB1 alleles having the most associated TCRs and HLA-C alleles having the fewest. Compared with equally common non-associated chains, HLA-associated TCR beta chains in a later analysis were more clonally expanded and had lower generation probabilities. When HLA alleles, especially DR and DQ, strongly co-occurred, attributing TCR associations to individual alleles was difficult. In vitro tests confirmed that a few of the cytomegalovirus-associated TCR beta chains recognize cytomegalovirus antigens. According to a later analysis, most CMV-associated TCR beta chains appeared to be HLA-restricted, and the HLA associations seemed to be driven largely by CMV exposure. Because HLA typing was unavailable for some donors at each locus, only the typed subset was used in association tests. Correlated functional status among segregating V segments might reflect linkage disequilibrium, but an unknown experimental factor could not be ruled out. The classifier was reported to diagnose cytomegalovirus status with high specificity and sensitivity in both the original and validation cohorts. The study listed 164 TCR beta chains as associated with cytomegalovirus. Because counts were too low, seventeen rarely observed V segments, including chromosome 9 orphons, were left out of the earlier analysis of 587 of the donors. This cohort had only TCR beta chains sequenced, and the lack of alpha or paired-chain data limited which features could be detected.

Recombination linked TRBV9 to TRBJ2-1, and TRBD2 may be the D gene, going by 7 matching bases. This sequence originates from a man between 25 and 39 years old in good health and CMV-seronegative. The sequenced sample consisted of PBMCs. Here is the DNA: TGTGCCAGCAGCGTAGCGGGGGGCAGTGGAAATGAGCAGTTCTTC. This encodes CASSVAGGSGNEQFF.